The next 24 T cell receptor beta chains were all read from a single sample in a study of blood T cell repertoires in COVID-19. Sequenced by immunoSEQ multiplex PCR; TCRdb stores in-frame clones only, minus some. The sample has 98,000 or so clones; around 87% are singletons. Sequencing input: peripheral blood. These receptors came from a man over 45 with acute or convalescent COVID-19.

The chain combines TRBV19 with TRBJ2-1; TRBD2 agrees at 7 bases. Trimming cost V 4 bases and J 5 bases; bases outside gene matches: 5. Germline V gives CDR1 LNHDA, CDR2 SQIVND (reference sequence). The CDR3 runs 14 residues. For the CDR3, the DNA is TGTGCCAGTAGTAGGCTAGCGGTAAACAATGAGCAGTTCTTC. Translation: CASSRLAVNNEQFF.

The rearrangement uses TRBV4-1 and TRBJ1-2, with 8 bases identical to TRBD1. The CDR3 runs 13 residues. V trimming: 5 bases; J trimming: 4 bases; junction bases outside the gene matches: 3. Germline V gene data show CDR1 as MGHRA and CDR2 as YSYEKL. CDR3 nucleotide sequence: TGCGCCAGCAGCTCACAGGGGGTCTATGGCTACACCTTC. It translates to CASSSQGVYGYTF.

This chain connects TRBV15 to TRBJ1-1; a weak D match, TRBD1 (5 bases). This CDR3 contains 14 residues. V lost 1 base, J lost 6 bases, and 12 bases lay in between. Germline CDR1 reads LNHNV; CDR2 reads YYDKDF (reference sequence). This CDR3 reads CATSRAGGVAEAFF. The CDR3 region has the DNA TGTGCCACCAGCAGAGCAGGAGGGGTCGCTGAAGCTTTCTTT.

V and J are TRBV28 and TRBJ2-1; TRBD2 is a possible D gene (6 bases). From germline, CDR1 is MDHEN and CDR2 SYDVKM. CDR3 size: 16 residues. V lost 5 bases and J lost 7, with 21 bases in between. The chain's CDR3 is CASSLLAGPQTNEQFF. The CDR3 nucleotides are TGTGCCAGCAGTCTCCTGGCGGGACCCCAGACTAATGAGCAGTTCTTC.

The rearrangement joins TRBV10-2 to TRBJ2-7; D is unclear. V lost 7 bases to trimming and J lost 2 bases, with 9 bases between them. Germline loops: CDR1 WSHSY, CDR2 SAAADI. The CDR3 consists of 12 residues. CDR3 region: CASNPVTYEQYF. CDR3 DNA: TGCGCCAGCAACCCAGTTACCTACGAGCAGTACTTC.

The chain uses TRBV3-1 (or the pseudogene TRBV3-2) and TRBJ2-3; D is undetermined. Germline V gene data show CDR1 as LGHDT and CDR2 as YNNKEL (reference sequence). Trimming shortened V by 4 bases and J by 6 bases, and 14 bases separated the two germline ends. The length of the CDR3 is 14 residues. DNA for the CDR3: TGTGCCAGCAGCCTGCGTACCCCCGGGGATACGCAGTATTTT. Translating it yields CASSLRTPGDTQYF.

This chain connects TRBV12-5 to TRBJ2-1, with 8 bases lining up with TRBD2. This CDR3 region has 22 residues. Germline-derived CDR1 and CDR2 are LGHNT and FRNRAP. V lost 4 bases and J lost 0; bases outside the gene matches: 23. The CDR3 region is CASGSTSGLAPSRVSSYNEQFF. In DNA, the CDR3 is TGTGCTAGTGGTTCTACTTCTGGACTAGCCCCCTCCAGGGTGAGCTCCTACAATGAGCAGTTCTTC.

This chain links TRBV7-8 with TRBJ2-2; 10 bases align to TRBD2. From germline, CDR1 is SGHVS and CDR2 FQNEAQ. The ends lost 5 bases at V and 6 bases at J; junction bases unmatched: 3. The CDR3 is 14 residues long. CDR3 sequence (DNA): TGTGCCAGCAGCATTCTAGCGGGAGCCGGGGAGCTGTTTTTT. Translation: CASSILAGAGELFF.

CDR3 region: CASSQTRGGTGDRDTQYF. The CDR3 DNA follows: TGCGCCAGCAGCCAGACTCGTGGAGGGACAGGGGATCGCGATACGCAGTATTTT. This chain links TRBV4-1 with TRBJ2-3, with TRBD1 matching over 10 bases. This CDR3 has 18 amino acids. J was trimmed by 6 bases and V by 3 bases; bases with no gene match: 15. Germline V gene data show CDR1 as MGHRA and CDR2 as YSYEKL.

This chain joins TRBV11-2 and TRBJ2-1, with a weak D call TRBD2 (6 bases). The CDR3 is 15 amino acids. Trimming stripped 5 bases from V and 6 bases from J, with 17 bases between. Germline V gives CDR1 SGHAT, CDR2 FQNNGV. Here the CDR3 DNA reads TGTGCCAGCAGCCCTGTGCCTAGCGAGAGCAATGAGCAGTTCTTC. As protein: CASSPVPSESNEQFF.

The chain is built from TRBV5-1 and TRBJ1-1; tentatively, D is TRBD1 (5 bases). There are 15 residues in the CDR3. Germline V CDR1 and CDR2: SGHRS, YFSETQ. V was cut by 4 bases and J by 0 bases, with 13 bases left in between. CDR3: CASSPGDLLNTEAFF. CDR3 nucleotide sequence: TGCGCCAGCAGCCCGGGGGACCTTTTGAACACTGAAGCTTTCTTT.

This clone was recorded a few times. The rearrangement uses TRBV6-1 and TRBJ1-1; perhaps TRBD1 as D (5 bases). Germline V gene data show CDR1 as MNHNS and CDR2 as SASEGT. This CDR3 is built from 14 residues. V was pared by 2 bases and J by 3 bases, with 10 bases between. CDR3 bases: TGTGCCAGCAGTGAAACCCAGGGCCACACTGAAGCTTTCTTT. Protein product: CASSETQGHTEAFF.

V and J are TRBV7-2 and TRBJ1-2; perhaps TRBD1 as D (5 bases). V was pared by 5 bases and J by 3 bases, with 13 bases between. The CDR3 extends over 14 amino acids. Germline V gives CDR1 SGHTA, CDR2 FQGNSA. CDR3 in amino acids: CASSLGRGDYGYTF. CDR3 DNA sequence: TGTGCCAGCAGCCTAGGGAGGGGCGACTATGGCTACACCTTC.

The CDR3 protein is CASSPGLNNQPQHF. As DNA, the CDR3 is TGTGCCAGCAGCCCGGGACTGAACAATCAGCCCCAGCATTTT. This chain links TRBV5-4 with TRBJ1-5; TRBD1 might be the D (5 bases). CDR1 and CDR2 from the germline V gene are SGHNT and YYREEE (reference sequence). The CDR3 loop spans 14 amino acids. V shed 4 bases and J shed 3 bases, with 11 bases lying between them.

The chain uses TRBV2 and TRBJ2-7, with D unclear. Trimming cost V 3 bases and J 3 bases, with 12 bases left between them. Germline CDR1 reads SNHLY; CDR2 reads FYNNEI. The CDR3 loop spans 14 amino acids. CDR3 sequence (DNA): TGTGCCAGCAGTGATCATACATCTTACTACGAGCAGTACTTC. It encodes CASSDHTSYYEQYF. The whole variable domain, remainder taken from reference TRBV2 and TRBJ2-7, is EPEVTQTPSHQVTQMGQEVILRCVPISNHLYFYWYRQILGQKVEFLVSFYNNEISEKSEIFDDQFSVERPDGSNFTLKIRSTKLEDSAMYFCASSDHTSYYEQYFGPGTRLTVT.

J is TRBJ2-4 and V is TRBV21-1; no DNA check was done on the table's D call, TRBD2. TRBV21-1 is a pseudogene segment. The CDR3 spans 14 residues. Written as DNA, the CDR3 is TGTGCCAGCAGCAACTGCTCCGGCGGGGGGTGCGGGTACTTC. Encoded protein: CASSNCSGGGCGYF.

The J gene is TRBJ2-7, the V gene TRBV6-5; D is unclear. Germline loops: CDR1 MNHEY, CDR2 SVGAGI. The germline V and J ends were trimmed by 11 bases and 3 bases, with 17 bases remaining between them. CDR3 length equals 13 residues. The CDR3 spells CAATRHGSYEQYF. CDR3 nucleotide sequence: TGTGCCGCCACTCGACATGGTAGCTACGAGCAGTACTTC.

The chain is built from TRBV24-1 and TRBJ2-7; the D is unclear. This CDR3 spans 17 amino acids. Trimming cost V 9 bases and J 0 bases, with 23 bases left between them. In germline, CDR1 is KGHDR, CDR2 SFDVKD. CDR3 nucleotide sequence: TGTGCCACCCCCCCACAGCTAACGATGCCATGCTCCTACGAGCAGTACTTC. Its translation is CATPPQLTMPCSYEQYF.

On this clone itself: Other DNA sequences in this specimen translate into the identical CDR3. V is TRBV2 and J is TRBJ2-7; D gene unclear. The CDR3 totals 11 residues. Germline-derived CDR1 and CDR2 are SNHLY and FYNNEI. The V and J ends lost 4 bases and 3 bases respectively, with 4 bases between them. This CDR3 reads CASSVLYEQYF. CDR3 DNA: TGTGCCAGCAGTGTCCTCTACGAGCAGTACTTC.

CDR3 DNA: TGTGCCAGCAGTTCTGCCGGGACAGGGAAATACGAGCAGTACTTC. Translated: CASSSAGTGKYEQYF. V gene TRBV6-2 or TRBV6-3 combines with J gene TRBJ2-7; 9 bases line up with TRBD1. Germline V lookup: CDR1 MNHEY, CDR2 SVGEGT. The CDR3 is made up of 15 amino acids. The trim removed 4 bases at V and 4 bases at J, leaving 8 bases unmatched.

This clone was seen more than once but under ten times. This CDR3 is CATSDVQGRGTGELFF. The CDR3 DNA follows: TGTGCCACCAGTGACGTACAGGGTCGAGGCACCGGGGAGCTGTTTTTT. This chain links TRBV24-1 with TRBJ2-2, with D possibly matching TRBD1 (6 bases). The CDR3 consists of 16 residues. Germline-derived CDR1 and CDR2 are KGHDR and SFDVKD. The V gene lost 4 bases and the J gene lost 4 bases, with 15 bases spanning the gap.

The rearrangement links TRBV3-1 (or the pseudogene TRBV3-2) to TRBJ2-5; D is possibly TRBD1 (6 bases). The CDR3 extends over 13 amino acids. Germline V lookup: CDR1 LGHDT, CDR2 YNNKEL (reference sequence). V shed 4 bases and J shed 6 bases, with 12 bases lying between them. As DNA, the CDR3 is TGTGCCAGCAGCCCCGGGACATCGAAGACCCAGTACTTC. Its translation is CASSPGTSKTQYF.

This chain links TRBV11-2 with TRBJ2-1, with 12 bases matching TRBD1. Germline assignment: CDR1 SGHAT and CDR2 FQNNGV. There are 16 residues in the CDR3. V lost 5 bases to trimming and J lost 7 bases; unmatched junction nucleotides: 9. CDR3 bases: TGTGCCAGCAGCAGTACGGGACAGGGGGCGAGAAATGAGCAGTTCTTC. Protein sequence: CASSSTGQGARNEQFF.

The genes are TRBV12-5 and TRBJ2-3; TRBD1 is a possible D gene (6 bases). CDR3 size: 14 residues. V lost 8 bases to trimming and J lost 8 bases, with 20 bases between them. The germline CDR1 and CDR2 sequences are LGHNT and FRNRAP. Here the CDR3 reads CASNPGHPQVTQYF. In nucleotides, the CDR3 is TGTGCTAGTAACCCGGGACACCCTCAAGTTACGCAGTATTTT.